This T cell receptor (beta chain) was identified during a study of beta chain features in type 1 diabetes. Whole-study context: Across all samples, roughly 98,000,000 sorted cells were examined.

Trimming at V came to 4 bases and at J to 6 bases, leaving 5 bases not matched to a gene. Germline V CDR1 and CDR2: MDHEN, SYDVKM. The CDR3 loop spans 16 amino acids. General study results and limits: All four CD4+ subsets of Type 1 diabetes patients contained TCRB CDR3s that were moderately but significantly shorter.

This clone was seen a few times. What it binds is not known. Populations isolated by sorting all had purity greater than 95%. The study reverse transcribed the entire isolated RNA, so it sequenced expressed TCRB transcripts. Deep immunoSEQ sequencing covered naive, central memory and regulatory T cell samples. TCRdb's table, derived via immunoSEQ multiplex PCR, lists solely in-frame clones and lacks some. The sample records some 150,000 clones, roughly 10% being singletons. The sequence was obtained from a man between 18 and 35 years old in good health. This rearrangement joins TRBV28 to TRBJ2-4; 14 bases map to TRBD2. The source material was central memory CD4+ T cells from blood. Here the CDR3 DNA reads TGTGCCAGCAGTTCGACCGGGACTAGCGGGAGAAACATTCAGTACTTC. Its protein is CASSSTGTSGRNIQYF. The full variable domain, with the rest looked up from reference TRBV28 and TRBJ2-4, is DVKVTQSSRYLVKRTGEKVFLECVQDMDHENMFWYRQDPGLGLRLIYFSYDVKMKEKGDIPEGYSVSREKKERFSLILESASTNQTSMYLCASSSTGTSGRNIQYFGAGTRLSVL.